A single sample is the source of the 5 T cell receptor beta chains below, sequenced in a study of blood T cell repertoires in COVID-19. Repertoires were generated with immunoSEQ multiplex PCR, while TCRdb's copy carries only in-frame clones and drops some. The repertoire holds approximately 120,000 clones, with 65% to 90% as singletons. The material sequenced was peripheral blood. The receptors here all came from a man older than 75 with active or convalescent COVID-19.

The gene calls are TRBV7-6 and TRBJ1-5; weak D call: TRBD1 (5 bases). The CDR3 runs 17 residues. Germline lookup yields CDR1 SGHVS and CDR2 FNYEAQ. The V gene lost 1 base and the J gene lost 1 base, with 14 bases spanning the gap. CDR3 sequence (DNA): TGTGCCAGCAGCTTAGGGGTTCGGGGGAAAAGCAATCAGCCCCAGCATTTT. Translation: CASSLGVRGKSNQPQHF.

The chain has TRBV7-3 and TRBJ1-5; possible D gene TRBD1, 5 bases. Trimming removed 2 bases from V and 0 bases from J, with 11 bases in between. The CDR3 length is 16 residues. Germline V lookup: CDR1 SGHTA, CDR2 FQGTGA. CDR3 nucleotide sequence: TGTGCCAGCAGCTTACCCGCCGGGGGTAGCAATCAGCCCCAGCATTTT. Encoded protein: CASSLPAGGSNQPQHF.

The V and J genes are TRBV7-3 and TRBJ2-2, with TRBD1 matching over 9 bases. CDR3 length equals 18 residues. V was pared by 4 bases and J by 3 bases, with 12 bases of the junction left unmatched. Germline CDR1 and CDR2: SGHTA and FQGTGA. The CDR3 DNA reads as TGTGCCAGCAGCTCATTCAAAGGGACAGGGAGGGACACCGGGGAGCTGTTTTTT. Amino acids: CASSSFKGTGRDTGELFF.

The CDR3: CASSYSYRGNTEAFF. For the CDR3, the DNA is TGTGCCAGCAGTTACTCATACAGGGGGAACACTGAAGCTTTCTTT. The chain carries TRBV6-5 and TRBJ1-1, with 7 bases identical to TRBD1. This CDR3 has 15 amino acids. Germline CDR1 MNHEY, CDR2 SVGAGI. V was clipped by 0 bases and J by 1 base; unmatched bases: 2.

The rearrangement uses TRBV5-1 and TRBJ1-3; D remains ambiguous. The CDR3 is 16 residues long. Germline values: CDR1 SGHRS, CDR2 YFSETQ. Trimming took 0 bases from V and 1 from J, leaving 11 bases between them. CDR3 nucleotides: TGCGCCAGCAGCTTGGGGAGGACGGATTCTGGAAACACCATATATTTT. Protein product: CASSLGRTDSGNTIYF.